This T cell receptor beta chain was found in a study of CD8 T cells in Susac syndrome. RNA in amounts of roughly 0.5 to 1 ug was reverse transcribed with random hexamers. An immunoSEQ multiplex PCR amplified TCR beta CDR3 over 54 Vbeta and 13 Jbeta. TCRdb analysed the immunoSEQ multiplex PCR reads with MiXCR anew, one entry per CDR3 protein. The data show 250,000 to 350,000 distinct CDR3 sequences, approximately 90% seen once. The material sequenced was CD4+ T cells from PBMCs. The origin of this receptor is a human donor with multiple sclerosis.

The CDR3 DNA is TGCAGTGCCACAGGAACCGGGCAGACCGAATTGGAGTTTTCGGTTGGCTACACCTTC. Translated: CSATGTGQTELEFSVGYTF. The rearrangement links TRBV20-1 to TRBJ1-2; D is perhaps TRBD1 (5 bases). Trimming cost V 6 bases and J 7 bases, with 36 bases left between them. This CDR3 is built from 19 residues. Germline CDR1 DFQATT, CDR2 SNEGSKA (reference sequence).